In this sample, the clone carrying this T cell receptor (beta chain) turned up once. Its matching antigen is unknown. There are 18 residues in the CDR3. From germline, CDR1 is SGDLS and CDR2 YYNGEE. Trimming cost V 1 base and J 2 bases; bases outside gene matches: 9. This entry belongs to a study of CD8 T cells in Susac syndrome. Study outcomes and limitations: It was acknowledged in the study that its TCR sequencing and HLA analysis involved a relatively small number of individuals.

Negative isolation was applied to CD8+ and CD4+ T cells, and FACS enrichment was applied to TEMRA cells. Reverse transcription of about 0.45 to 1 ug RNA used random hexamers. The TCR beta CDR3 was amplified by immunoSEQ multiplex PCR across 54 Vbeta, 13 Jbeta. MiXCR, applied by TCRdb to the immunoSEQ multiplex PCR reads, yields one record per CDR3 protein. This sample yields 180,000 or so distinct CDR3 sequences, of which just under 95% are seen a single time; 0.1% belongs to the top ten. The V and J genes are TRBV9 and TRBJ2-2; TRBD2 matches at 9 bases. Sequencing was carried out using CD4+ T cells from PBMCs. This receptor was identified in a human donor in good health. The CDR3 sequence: CASSVNPSGRSNTGELFF. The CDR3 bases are TGTGCCAGCAGCGTAAATCCCAGCGGGAGGTCTAACACCGGGGAGCTGTTTTTT.